The source of this TCR beta chain is a study of cytomegalovirus exposure and HLA in healthy donors. Study findings and constraints: Previous analysis showed most TCR beta V segments were productive about 87% or about 30% of the time.

The primer mix had 60 Vbeta and 13 Jbeta primers. The protocol was immunoSEQ multiplex PCR, while the TCRdb copy is restricted to in-frame clones and leaves out a portion. Of about 140,000 clones in the sample, around 78% were seen once. This clone was detected only a few times. Its antigen remains unknown. J gave up 4 bases and V 4 bases, and 5 bases lay outside the gene matches. The CDR3 contains 15 residues. The germline CDR1 and CDR2 sequences are SGHDT and YYEEEE. Source material: PBMCs. The J gene is TRBJ2-6, the V gene TRBV5-6; 7 nucleotides agree with TRBD2. This receptor was obtained from a woman aged 40 to 55 in good health and CMV-seropositive. CDR3 bases: TGTGCCAGCAGCCCGACGGGGGGAGGGGCCAACGTCCTGACTTTC. This gives the protein CASSPTGGGANVLTF.